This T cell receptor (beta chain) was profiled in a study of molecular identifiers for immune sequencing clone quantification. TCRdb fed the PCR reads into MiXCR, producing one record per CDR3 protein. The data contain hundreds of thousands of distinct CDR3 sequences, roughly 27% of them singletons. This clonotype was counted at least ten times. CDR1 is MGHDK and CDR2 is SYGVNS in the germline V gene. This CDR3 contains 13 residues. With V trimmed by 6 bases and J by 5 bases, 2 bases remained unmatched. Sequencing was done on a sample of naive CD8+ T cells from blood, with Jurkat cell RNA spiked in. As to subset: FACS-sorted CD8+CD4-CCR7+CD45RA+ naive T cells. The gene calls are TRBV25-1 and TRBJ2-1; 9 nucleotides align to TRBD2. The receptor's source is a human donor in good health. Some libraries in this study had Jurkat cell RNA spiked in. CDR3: CASRTSGNNEQFF. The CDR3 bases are TGTGCCAGCAGGACTAGCGGAAACAATGAGCAGTTCTTC.